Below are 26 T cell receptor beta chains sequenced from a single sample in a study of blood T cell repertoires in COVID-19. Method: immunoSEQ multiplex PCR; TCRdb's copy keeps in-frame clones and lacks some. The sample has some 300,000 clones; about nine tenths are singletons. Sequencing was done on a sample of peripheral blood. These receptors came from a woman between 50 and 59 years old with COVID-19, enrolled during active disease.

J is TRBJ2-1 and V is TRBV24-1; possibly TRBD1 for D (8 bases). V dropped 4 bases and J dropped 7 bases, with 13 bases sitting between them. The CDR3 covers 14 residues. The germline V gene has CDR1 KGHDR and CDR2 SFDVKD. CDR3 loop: CATSEPQGGNEQFF. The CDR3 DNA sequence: TGTGCCACCAGTGAGCCACAGGGGGGGAATGAGCAGTTCTTC.

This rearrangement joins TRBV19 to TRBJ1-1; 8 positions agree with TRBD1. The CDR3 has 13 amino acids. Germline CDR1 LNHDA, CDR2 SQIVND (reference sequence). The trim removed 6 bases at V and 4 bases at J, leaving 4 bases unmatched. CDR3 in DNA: TGTGCCAGTAGAAATACAGGGGGCACTGAAGCTTTCTTT. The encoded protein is CASRNTGGTEAFF.

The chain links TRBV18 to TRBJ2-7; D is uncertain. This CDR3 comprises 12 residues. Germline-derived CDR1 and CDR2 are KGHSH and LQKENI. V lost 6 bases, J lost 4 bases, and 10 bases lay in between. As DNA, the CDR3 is TGTGCCAGCTCTAGAGACATATACGAGCAGTACTTC. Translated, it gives CASSRDIYEQYF.

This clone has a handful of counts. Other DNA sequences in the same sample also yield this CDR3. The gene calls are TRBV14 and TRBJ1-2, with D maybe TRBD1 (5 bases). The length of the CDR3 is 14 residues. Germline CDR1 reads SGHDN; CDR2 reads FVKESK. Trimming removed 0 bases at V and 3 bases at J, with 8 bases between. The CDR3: CASSQETRDYGYTF. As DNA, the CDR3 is TGTGCCAGCAGCCAAGAGACCAGGGACTATGGCTACACCTTC.

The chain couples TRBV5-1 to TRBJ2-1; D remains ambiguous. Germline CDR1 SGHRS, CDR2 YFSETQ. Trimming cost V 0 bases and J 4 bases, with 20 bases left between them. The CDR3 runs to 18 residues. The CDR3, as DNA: TGCGCCAGCAGCTTGGGAGGCTCCCCTCCCCTTTTTTACAATGAGCAGTTCTTC. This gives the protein CASSLGGSPPLFYNEQFF.

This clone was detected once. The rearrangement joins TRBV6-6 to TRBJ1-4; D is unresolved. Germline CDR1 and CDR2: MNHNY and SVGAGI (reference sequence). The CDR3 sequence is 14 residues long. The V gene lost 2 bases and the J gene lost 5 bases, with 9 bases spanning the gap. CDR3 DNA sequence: TGTGCCAGCAGTTACAACATAAAAAATGAAAAACTGTTTTTT. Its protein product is CASSYNIKNEKLFF.

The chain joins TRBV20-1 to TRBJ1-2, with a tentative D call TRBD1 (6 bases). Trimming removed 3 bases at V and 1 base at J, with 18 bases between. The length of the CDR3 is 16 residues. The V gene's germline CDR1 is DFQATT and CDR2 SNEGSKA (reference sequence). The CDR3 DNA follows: TGCAGTGCTAGTAGGGGTGGGGGCAGGCTTAACTATGGCTACACCTTC. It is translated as CSASRGGGRLNYGYTF.

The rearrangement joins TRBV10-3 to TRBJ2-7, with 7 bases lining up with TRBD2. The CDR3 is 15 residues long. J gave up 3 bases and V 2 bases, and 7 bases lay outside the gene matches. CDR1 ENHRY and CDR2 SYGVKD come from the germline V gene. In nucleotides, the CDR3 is TGTGCCATCAGTGAGGCGGTGGGGGGGGGCTACGAGCAGTACTTC. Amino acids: CAISEAVGGGYEQYF.

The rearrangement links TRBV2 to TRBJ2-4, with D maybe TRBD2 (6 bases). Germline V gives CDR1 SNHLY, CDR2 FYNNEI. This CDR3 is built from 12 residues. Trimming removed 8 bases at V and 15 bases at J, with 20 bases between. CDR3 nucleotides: TGTGCCAGCGGAATCAGGGAGGCCCCACGGTACTTC. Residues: CASGIREAPRYF.

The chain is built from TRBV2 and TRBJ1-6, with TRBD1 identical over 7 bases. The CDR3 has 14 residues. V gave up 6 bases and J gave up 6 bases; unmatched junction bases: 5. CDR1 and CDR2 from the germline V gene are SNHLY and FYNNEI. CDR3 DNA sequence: TGTGCCAGCAGCCGGGGACAGACTAATTCACCCCTCCACTTT. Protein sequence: CASSRGQTNSPLHF.

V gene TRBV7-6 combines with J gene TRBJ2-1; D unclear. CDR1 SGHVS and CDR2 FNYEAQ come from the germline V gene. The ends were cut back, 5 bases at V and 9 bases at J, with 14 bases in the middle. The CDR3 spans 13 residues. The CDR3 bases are TGTGCCAGCAGCCCGCAGGTTATAGGTGAGCAGTTCTTC. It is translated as CASSPQVIGEQFF.

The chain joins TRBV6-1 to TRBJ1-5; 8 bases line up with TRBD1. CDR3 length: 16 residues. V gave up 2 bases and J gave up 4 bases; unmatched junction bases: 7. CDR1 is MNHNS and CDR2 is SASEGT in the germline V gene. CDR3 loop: CASSETRTGLNQPQHF. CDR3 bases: TGTGCCAGCAGTGAAACGAGGACAGGGCTTAATCAGCCCCAGCATTTT.

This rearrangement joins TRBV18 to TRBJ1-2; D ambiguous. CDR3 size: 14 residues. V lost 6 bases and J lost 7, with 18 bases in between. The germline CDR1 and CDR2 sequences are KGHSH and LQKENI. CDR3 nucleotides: TGTGCCAGCTCCCCTGGAGGGAGTCCCGGTGGCTACACCTTC. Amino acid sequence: CASSPGGSPGGYTF.

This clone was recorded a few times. The CDR3 DNA is TGTGCCAGCAGCGTAGGTAATAGCGGGCCCCAAGAGACCCAGTACTTC. It is translated as CASSVGNSGPQETQYF. The chain links TRBV9 to TRBJ2-5, with 7 bases matching TRBD2. This CDR3 has 16 residues. The J segment lost 1 base and the V segment lost 0 bases, leaving 6 bases of the junction unmatched. Germline CDR1 is SGDLS and CDR2 is YYNGEE. The variable domain in full, with the rest retrieved from reference TRBV9 and TRBJ2-5, is DSGVTQTPKHLITATGQRVTLRCSPRSGDLSVYWYQQSLDQGLQFLIQYYNGEERAKGNILERFSAQQFPDLHSELNLSSLELGDSALYFCASSVGNSGPQETQYFGPGTRLLVL.

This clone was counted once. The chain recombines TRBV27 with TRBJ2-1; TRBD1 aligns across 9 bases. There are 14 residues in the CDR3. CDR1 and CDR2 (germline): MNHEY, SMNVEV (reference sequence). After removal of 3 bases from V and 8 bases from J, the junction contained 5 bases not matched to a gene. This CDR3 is CASSFWDRVYEQFF. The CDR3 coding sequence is TGTGCCAGCAGTTTTTGGGACAGGGTCTATGAGCAGTTCTTC.

CDR3 amino acids: CASSEGVNNEQFF. The CDR3 nucleotides are TGTGCCAGCAGTGAAGGCGTCAACAATGAGCAGTTCTTC. The gene calls are TRBV2 and TRBJ2-1; D not certain. Germline-derived CDR1 and CDR2 are SNHLY and FYNNEI. The CDR3 totals 13 residues. V was clipped by 1 base and J by 5 bases, with 6 bases between them. Supplemented by reference TRBV2 and TRBJ2-1, the full variable domain reads EPEVTQTPSHQVTQMGQEVILRCVPISNHLYFYWYRQILGQKVEFLVSFYNNEISEKSEIFDDQFSVERPDGSNFTLKIRSTKLEDSAMYFCASSEGVNNEQFFGPGTRLTVL.

The CDR3 nucleotides are TGTGCCAGCAGCTCCTCCCGAGGGTTCTACGAGCAGTACTTC. This translates into CASSSSRGFYEQYF. V usage is TRBV5-8 and J usage is TRBJ2-7, with a weak D call TRBD2 (5 bases). The germline CDR1 and CDR2 sequences are SGHTS and YDEGEE. V lost 3 bases and J lost 3, with 13 bases in between. The CDR3 has 14 amino acids.

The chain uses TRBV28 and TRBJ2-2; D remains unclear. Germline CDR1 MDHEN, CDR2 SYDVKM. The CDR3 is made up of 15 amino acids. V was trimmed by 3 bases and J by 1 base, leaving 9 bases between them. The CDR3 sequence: CASSFGGQNTGELFF. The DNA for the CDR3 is TGTGCCAGCAGTTTTGGTGGGCAGAACACCGGGGAGCTGTTTTTT.

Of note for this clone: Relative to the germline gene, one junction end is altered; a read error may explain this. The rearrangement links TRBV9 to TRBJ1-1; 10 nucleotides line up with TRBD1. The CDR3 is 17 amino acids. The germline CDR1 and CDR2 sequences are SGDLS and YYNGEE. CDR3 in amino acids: CTSSAGTGEIKYPEAFF. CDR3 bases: TGTACCAGCAGCGCCGGGACAGGGGAGATCAAATACCCTGAAGCTTTCTTT.

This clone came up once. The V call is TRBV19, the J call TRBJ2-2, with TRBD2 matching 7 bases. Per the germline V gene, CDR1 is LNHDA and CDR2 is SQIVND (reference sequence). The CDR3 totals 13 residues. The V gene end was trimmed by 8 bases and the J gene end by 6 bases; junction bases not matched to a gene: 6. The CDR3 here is CASQPGLAGELFF. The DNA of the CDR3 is TGTGCCAGTCAACCCGGACTAGCCGGGGAGCTGTTTTTT.

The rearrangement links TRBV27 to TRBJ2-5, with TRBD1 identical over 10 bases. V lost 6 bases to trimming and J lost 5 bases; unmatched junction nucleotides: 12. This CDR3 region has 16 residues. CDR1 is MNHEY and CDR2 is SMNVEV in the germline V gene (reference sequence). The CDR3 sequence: CASRPEWDRGAETQYF. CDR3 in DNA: TGTGCCAGCAGACCGGAGTGGGACAGGGGTGCGGAGACCCAGTACTTC.

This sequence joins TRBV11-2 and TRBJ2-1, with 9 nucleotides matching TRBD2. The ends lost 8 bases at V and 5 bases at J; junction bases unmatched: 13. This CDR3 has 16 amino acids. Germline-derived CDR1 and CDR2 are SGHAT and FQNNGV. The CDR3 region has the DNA TGTGCCAGCCGCCGTCCCGGACTAGCGAACAACAATGAGCAGTTCTTC. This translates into CASRRPGLANNNEQFF.

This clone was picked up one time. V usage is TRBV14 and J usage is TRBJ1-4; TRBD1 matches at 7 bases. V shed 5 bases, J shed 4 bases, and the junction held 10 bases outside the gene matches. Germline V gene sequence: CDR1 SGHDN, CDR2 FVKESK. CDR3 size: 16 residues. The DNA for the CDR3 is TGTGCCAGCAGCAAATACCGCGGGACAGATAATGAAAAACTGTTTTTT. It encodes CASSKYRGTDNEKLFF.

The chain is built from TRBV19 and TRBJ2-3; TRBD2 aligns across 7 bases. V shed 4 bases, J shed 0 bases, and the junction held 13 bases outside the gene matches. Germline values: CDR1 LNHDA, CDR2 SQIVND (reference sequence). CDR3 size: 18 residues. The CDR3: CASSRLPSSGPSTDTQYF. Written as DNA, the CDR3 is TGTGCCAGTAGTAGACTCCCTTCTAGCGGTCCTAGCACAGATACGCAGTATTTT.

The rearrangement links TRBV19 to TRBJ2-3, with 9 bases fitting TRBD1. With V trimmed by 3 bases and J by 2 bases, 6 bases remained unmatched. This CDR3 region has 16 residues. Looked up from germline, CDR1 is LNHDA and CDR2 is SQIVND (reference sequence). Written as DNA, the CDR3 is TGTGCCAGTAGTATTCTCGGGACAGGGTTCACAGATACGCAGTATTTT. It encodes CASSILGTGFTDTQYF.

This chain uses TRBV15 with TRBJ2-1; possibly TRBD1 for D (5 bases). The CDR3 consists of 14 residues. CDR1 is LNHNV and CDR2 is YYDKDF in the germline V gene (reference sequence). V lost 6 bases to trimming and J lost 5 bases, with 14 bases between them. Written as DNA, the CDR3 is TGTGCCACCAGGTTGCAGGGTTTAAACAATGAGCAGTTCTTC. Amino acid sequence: CATRLQGLNNEQFF.